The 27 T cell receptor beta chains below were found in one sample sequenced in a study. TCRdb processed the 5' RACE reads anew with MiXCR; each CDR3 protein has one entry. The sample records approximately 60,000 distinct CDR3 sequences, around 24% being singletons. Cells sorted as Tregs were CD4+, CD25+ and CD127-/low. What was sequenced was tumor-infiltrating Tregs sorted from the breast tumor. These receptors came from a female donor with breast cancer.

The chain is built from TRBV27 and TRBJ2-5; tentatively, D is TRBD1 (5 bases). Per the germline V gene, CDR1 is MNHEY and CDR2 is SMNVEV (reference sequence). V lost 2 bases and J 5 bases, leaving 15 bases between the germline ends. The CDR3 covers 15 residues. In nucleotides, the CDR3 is TGTGCCAGCAGTTTAGACAGTCAAGGGTGGGAGACCCAGTACTTC. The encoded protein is CASSLDSQGWETQYF.

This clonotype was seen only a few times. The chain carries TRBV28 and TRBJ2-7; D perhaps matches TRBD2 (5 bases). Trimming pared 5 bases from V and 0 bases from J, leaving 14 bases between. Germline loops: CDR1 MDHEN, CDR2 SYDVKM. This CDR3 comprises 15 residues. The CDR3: CASSRRSGYSYEQYF. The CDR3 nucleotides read TGTGCCAGCAGTCGGAGAAGCGGTTACTCCTACGAGCAGTACTTC.

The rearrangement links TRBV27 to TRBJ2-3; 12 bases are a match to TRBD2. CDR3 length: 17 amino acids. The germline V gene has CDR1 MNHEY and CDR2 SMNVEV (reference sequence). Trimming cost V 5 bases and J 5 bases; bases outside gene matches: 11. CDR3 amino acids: CASSPSNTSGGQDTQYF. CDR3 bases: TGTGCCAGCAGTCCTAGTAATACTAGCGGGGGGCAAGATACGCAGTATTTT.

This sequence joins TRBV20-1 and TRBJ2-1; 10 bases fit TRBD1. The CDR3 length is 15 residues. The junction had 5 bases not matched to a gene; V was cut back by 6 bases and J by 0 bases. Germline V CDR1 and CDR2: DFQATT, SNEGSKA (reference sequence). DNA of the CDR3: TGCAGTGCCCTGGGACAGGGGTTCTCCTACAATGAGCAGTTCTTC. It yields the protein CSALGQGFSYNEQFF.

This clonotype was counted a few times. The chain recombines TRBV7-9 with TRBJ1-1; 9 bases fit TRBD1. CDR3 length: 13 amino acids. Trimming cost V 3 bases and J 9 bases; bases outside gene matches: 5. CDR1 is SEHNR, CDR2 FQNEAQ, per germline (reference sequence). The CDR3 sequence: CASSFTGTGKAFF. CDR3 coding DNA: TGTGCCAGCAGCTTTACCGGGACAGGGAAAGCTTTCTTT.

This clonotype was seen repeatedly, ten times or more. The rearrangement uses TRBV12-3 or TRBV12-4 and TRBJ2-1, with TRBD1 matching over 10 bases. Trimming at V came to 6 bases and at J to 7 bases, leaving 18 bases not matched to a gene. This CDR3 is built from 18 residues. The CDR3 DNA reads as TGTGCCAGCAGCGTACGACAGGGGGCAAATACTGGGTGGAATGAGCAGTTCTTC. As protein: CASSVRQGANTGWNEQFF.

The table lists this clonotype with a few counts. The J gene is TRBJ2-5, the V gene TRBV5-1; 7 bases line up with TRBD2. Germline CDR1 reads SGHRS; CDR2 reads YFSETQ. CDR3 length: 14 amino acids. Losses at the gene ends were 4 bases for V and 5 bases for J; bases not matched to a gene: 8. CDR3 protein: CASSAPDGGETQYF. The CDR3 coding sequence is TGCGCCAGCAGCGCGCCAGACGGGGGGGAGACCCAGTACTTC.

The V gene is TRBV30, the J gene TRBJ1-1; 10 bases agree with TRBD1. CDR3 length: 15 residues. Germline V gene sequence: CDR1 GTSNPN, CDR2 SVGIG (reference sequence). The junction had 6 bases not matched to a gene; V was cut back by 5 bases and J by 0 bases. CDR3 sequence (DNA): TGTGCCTGGGCAGGACAGGGGGTTTTGAACACTGAAGCTTTCTTT. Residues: CAWAGQGVLNTEAFF. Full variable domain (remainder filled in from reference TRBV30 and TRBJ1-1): SQTIHQWPATLVQPVGSPLSLECTVEGTSNPNLYWYRQAAGRGLQLLFYSVGIGQISSEVPQNLSASRPQDRQFILSSKKLLLSDSGFYLCAWAGQGVLNTEAFFGQGTRLTVV.

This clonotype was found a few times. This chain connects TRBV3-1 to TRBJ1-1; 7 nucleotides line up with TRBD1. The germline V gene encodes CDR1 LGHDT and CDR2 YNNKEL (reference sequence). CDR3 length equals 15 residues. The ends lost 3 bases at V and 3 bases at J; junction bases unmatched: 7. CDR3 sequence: CASSHYRGADTEAFF. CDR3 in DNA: TGTGCCAGCAGCCATTACAGGGGCGCGGACACTGAAGCTTTCTTT.

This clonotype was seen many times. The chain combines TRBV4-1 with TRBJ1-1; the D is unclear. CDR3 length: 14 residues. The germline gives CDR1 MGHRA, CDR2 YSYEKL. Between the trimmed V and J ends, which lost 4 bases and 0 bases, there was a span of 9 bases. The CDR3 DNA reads TGCGCCAGCAGCCGGGAAGGATTGAACACTGAAGCTTTCTTT. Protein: CASSREGLNTEAFF.

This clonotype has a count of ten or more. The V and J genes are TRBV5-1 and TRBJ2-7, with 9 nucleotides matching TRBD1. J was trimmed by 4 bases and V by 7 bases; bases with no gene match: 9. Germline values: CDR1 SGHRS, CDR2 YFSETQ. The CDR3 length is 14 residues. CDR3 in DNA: TGCGCCAGCCACGCCGGGACAGGGTCGTACGAGCAGTACTTC. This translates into CASHAGTGSYEQYF.

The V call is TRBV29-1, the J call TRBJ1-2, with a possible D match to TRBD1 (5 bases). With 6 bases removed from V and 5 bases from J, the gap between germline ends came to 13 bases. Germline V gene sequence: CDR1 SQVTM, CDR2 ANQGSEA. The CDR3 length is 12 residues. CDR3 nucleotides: TGCAGCGTAATGACAGAGGGGTATGGCTACACCTTC. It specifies CSVMTEGYGYTF.

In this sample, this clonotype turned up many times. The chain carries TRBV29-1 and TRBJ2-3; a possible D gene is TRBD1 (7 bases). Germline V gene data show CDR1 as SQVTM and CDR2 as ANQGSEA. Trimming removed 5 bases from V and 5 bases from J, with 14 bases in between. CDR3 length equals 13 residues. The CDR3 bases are TGCAGCGTTAGGAGGGGGCAAGGAGATACGCAGTATTTT. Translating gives CSVRRGQGDTQYF.

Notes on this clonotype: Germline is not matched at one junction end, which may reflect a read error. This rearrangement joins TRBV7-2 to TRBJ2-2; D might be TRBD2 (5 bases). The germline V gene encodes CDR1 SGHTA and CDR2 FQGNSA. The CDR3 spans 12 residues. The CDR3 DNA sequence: TGTGCCAGCAGCTCCTACACCGGGGAGCTGCTTTTT. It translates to CASSSYTGELLF.

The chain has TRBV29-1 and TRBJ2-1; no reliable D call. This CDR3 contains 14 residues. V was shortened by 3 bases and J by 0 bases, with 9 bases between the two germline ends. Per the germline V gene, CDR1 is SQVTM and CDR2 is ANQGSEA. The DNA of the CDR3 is TGCAGCGTTGACGTTCGGAGCTCCTACAATGAGCAGTTCTTC. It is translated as CSVDVRSSYNEQFF.

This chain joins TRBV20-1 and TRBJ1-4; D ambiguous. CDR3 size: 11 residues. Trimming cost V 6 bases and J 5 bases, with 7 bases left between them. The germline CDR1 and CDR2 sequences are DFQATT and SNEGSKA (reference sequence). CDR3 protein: CSAFQNEKLFF. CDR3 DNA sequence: TGCAGTGCATTCCAAAATGAAAAACTGTTTTTT.

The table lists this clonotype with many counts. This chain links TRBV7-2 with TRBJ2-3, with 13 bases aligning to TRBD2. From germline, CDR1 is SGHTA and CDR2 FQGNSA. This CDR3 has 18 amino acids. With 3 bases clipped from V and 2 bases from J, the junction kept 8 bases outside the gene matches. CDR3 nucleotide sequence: TGTGCCAGCAGCTTCACACCACTAGCGGGGGGGGTCACAGATACGCAGTATTTT. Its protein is CASSFTPLAGGVTDTQYF.

The CDR3 sequence: CASSQVLRAGGYGYTF. DNA of the CDR3: TGCGCCAGCAGCCAAGTCCTAAGGGCAGGGGGCTATGGCTACACCTTC. The V gene is TRBV4-1, the J gene TRBJ1-2; 7 nucleotides line up with TRBD1. This CDR3 comprises 16 residues. The J segment lost 4 bases and the V segment lost 1 base, leaving 9 bases of the junction unmatched. The germline V gene has CDR1 MGHRA and CDR2 YSYEKL.

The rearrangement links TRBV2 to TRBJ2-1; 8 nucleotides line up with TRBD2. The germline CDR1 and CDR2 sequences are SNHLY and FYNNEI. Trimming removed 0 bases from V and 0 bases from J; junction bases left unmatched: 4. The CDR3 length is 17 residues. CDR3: CASSEAGGGSSYNEQFF. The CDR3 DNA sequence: TGTGCCAGCAGTGAAGCGGGCGGGGGGAGCTCCTACAATGAGCAGTTCTTC.

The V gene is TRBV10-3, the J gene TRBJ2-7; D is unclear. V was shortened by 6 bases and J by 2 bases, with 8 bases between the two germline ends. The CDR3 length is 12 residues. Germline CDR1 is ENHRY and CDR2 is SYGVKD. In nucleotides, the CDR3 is TGTGCCATCAGACCCGATACCTACGAGCAGTACTTC. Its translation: CAIRPDTYEQYF.

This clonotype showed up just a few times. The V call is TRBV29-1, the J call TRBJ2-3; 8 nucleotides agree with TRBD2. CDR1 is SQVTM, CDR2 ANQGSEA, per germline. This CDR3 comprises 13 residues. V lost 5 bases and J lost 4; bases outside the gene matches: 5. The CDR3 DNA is TGCAGCGTTAAGCGGGAGTATTCAGATACGCAGTATTTT. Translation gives CSVKREYSDTQYF.

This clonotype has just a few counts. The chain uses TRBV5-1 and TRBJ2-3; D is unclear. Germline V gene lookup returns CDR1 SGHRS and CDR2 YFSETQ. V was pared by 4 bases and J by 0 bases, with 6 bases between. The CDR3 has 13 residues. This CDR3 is CASSGPSTDTQYF. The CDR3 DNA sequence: TGCGCCAGCAGCGGACCTAGCACAGATACGCAGTATTTT.

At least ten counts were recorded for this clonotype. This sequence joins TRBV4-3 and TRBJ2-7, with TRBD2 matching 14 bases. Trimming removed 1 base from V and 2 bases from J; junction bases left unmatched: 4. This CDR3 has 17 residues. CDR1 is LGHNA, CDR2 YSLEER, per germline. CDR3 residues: CASSQVQGLAGAYEQYF. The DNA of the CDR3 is TGCGCCAGCAGCCAAGTACAGGGACTAGCGGGGGCCTACGAGCAGTACTTC.

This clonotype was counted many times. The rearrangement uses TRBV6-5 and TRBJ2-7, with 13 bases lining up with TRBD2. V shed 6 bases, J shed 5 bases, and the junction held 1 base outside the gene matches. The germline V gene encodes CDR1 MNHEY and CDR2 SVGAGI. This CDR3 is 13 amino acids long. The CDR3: CASSGTSGNEQYF. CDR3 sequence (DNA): TGTGCCAGCAGCGGGACTAGCGGGAACGAGCAGTACTTC.

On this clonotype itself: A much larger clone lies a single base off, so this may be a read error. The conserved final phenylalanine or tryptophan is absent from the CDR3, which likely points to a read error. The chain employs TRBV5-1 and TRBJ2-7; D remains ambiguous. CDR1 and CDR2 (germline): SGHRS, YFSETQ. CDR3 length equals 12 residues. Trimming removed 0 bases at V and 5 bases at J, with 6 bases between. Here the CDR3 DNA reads TGCGCCAGCAGCTTGGACAGAAACGAGCAGTACCTC. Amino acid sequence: CASSLDRNEQYL.

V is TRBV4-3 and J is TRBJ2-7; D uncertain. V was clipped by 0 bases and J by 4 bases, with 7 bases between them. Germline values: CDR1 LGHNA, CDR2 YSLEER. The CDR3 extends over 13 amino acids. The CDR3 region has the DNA TGCGCCAGCAGCCAAGATAACGGGTACGAGCAGTACTTC. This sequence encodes CASSQDNGYEQYF.

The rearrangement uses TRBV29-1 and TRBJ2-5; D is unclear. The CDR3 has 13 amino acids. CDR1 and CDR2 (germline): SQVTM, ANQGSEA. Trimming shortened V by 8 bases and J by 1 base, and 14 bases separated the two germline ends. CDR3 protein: CSLGRPPQETQYF. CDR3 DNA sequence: TGCAGCCTTGGCCGGCCCCCCCAAGAGACCCAGTACTTC.